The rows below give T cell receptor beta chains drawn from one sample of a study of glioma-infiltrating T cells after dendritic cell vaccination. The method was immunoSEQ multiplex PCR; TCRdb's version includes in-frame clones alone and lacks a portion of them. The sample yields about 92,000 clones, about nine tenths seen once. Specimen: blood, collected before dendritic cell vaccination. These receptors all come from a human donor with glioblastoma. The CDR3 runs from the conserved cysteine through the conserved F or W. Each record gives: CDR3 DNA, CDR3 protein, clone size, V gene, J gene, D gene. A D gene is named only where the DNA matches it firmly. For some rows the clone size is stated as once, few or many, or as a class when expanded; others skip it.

CDR3nt: TGTGCCAGCAGCCAACTAGCGGGGGTCTACAATGAGCAGTTCTTC
CDR3aa: CASSQLAGVYNEQFF
abundance: .
v_gene: TRBV7-2
j_gene: TRBJ2-1
d_gene: TRBD2

CDR3nt: TGTGCCAGCAGCGACGACAGGGTTGAGGACGAGCAGTACTTC
CDR3aa: CASSDDRVEDEQYF
abundance: few
v_gene: TRBV7-9
j_gene: TRBJ2-7
d_gene: TRBD1

CDR3nt: TGTGCCAGCAGCCCCGGACTAGCGGGAATCTACGAGCAGTACTTC
CDR3aa: CASSPGLAGIYEQYF
abundance: .
v_gene: TRBV9
j_gene: TRBJ2-7
d_gene: TRBD2

CDR3nt: TGTGCCAGCAGTTCCCCCAGGGGAGCAACTAATGAAAAACTGTTTTTT
CDR3aa: CASSSPRGATNEKLFF
abundance: few
v_gene: TRBV28
j_gene: TRBJ1-4
d_gene: .

CDR3nt: TGTGCCAGCAGTTCGAAAGTTGGGGGACACACTAACACCGGGGAGCTGTTTTTT
CDR3aa: CASSSKVGGHTNTGELFF
abundance: .
v_gene: TRBV25-1
j_gene: TRBJ2-2
d_gene: .

CDR3nt: TGTGCCAGCAGCTTTAGGGGGGGGCTCACAGATACGCAGTATTTT
CDR3aa: CASSFRGGLTDTQYF
abundance: .
v_gene: TRBV7-3
j_gene: TRBJ2-3
d_gene: .

CDR3nt: TGTGCCAGCAGTTCCCAGGGGGCGGTATACGAGCAGTACTTC
CDR3aa: CASSSQGAVYEQYF
abundance: .
v_gene: TRBV6-5
j_gene: TRBJ2-7
d_gene: TRBD1

CDR3nt: TGCGCCACCCCGGGACTAGCGTTAATAGTGTTCTGCGAGCAGTACTTC
CDR3aa: CATPGLALIVFCEQYF
abundance: .
v_gene: TRBV23-1
j_gene: TRBJ2-7
d_gene: TRBD2

CDR3nt: TGTGCCAGCAGCTTAGCACAGGGGGTTAACTATGGCTACACCTTC
CDR3aa: CASSLAQGVNYGYTF
abundance: .
v_gene: TRBV7-2
j_gene: TRBJ1-2
d_gene: TRBD1

CDR3nt: TGTGCCAGCAGTAATCAGGGGTTGTCTGGAAACACCATATATTTT
CDR3aa: CASSNQGLSGNTIYF
abundance: few
v_gene: TRBV2
j_gene: TRBJ1-3
d_gene: .

CDR3nt: TGTGCCAGCAGCGTACAGGGGGCGAATGAAAAACTGTTTTTT
CDR3aa: CASSVQGANEKLFF
abundance: .
v_gene: TRBV9
j_gene: TRBJ1-4
d_gene: TRBD1

CDR3nt: TGCGCCAGCAGCTTGGCCCAAAACGGCGAGCAGTACTTC
CDR3aa: CASSLAQNGEQYF
abundance: .
v_gene: TRBV5-1
j_gene: TRBJ2-7
d_gene: .

CDR3nt: TGTGCCAGCAGCGTAGGTTTTAGCGGGGGGATTTACGAGCAGTACTTC
CDR3aa: CASSVGFSGGIYEQYF
abundance: .
v_gene: TRBV9
j_gene: TRBJ2-7
d_gene: TRBD2

CDR3nt: TGTGCCAGCAGTATAGCACTAGCGGGAGTACTTGAGCAGTACTTC
CDR3aa: CASSIALAGVLEQYF
abundance: .
v_gene: TRBV27
j_gene: TRBJ2-7
d_gene: TRBD2

CDR3nt: TGTGCCAGCAGTTCCTTCTGGGGAGGGAACAACTATGGCTACACCTTC
CDR3aa: CASSSFWGGNNYGYTF
abundance: .
v_gene: TRBV28
j_gene: TRBJ1-2
d_gene: .

CDR3nt: TGTGCCAGCAGCTCAATACTAGCGGGAGGGACGAACACCGGGGAGCTGTTTTTT
CDR3aa: CASSSILAGGTNTGELFF
abundance: .
v_gene: TRBV5-6
j_gene: TRBJ2-2
d_gene: TRBD2

CDR3nt: TGTGCCAGCGGAGCGGGGGGTGGACACAATGAGCAGTTCTTC
CDR3aa: CASGAGGGHNEQFF
abundance: .
v_gene: TRBV7-2
j_gene: TRBJ2-1
d_gene: TRBD2

CDR3nt: TGCAGCCTCAACAGGGGAACCAATGAGCAGTTCTTC
CDR3aa: CSLNRGTNEQFF
abundance: .
v_gene: TRBV29-1
j_gene: TRBJ2-1
d_gene: TRBD1

CDR3nt: TGTGCCAGCAGCTTCGAACAGCGGAATTCACCCCTCCACTTT
CDR3aa: CASSFEQRNSPLHF
abundance: once
v_gene: TRBV7-9
j_gene: TRBJ1-6
d_gene: .

CDR3nt: TGTGCCTGGAGTGAAAGAATCGGGGGCAATCAGCCCCAGCATTTT
CDR3aa: CAWSERIGGNQPQHF
abundance: .
v_gene: TRBV30
j_gene: TRBJ1-5
d_gene: .

CDR3nt: TGTGCCAGCAGAGAGGAGGTCAGCTACAATGAGCAGTTCTTC
CDR3aa: CASREEVSYNEQFF
abundance: .
v_gene: TRBV2
j_gene: TRBJ2-1
d_gene: .

CDR3nt: TGTGCCAGCAGCCCAGGACTAGTAGGCGGTCAAGAGACCCAGTACTTC
CDR3aa: CASSPGLVGGQETQYF
abundance: .
v_gene: TRBV7-9
j_gene: TRBJ2-5
d_gene: TRBD2

CDR3nt: TGTGCCAGCAATACTCCCACAGGACGCCAAGAGACCCAGTACTTC
CDR3aa: CASNTPTGRQETQYF
abundance: .
v_gene: TRBV28
j_gene: TRBJ2-5
d_gene: .

CDR3nt: TGTGCCAGCAGCGATCGGACTAGCGGGAGTGGGGTGGTCACCGGGGAGCTGTTTTTT
CDR3aa: CASSDRTSGSGVVTGELFF
abundance: .
v_gene: TRBV9
j_gene: TRBJ2-2
d_gene: TRBD2

CDR3nt: TGTGCCAGCAGCCTCGCAGGGGGCTACGAGCAGTACTTC
CDR3aa: CASSLAGGYEQYF
abundance: .
v_gene: TRBV7-9
j_gene: TRBJ2-7
d_gene: TRBD1

CDR3nt: TGTGCCAGCCGGGACAGGGGTCCCTACGAGCAGTACTTC
CDR3aa: CASRDRGPYEQYF
abundance: .
v_gene: TRBV6-1
j_gene: TRBJ2-7
d_gene: TRBD1

CDR3nt: TGTGCCAGCAGCTTAGGGCCCGCCTTGAACACTGAAGCTTTCTTT
CDR3aa: CASSLGPALNTEAFF
abundance: .
v_gene: TRBV11-2
j_gene: TRBJ1-1
d_gene: .

CDR3nt: TGTGCCAGCAGTCTCGCCTCAGGGGACGACTATGGCTACACCTTC
CDR3aa: CASSLASGDDYGYTF
abundance: .
v_gene: TRBV28
j_gene: TRBJ1-2
d_gene: .

CDR3nt: TGTGCCAGCAGCCGGGACAGGGAAGGCGGCTACACCTTC
CDR3aa: CASSRDREGGYTF
abundance: .
v_gene: TRBV7-2
j_gene: TRBJ1-2
d_gene: TRBD1

CDR3nt: TGTGCCAGCAGTTTGGGACAGGGGAACACTGAAGCTTTCTTT
CDR3aa: CASSLGQGNTEAFF
abundance: .
v_gene: TRBV27
j_gene: TRBJ1-1
d_gene: TRBD1

CDR3nt: TGTGCCAGCAGCCCAGGGACACTCGTCTATGGCTACACCTTC
CDR3aa: CASSPGTLVYGYTF
abundance: .
v_gene: TRBV5-4
j_gene: TRBJ1-2
d_gene: .

CDR3nt: TGTGCCGCCAAGGGACAGGACTTGGCGGATAGTCAGCCCCAGCATTTT
CDR3aa: CAAKGQDLADSQPQHF
abundance: once
v_gene: TRBV28
j_gene: TRBJ1-5
d_gene: TRBD1

CDR3nt: TGTGCCAGCAGCTTGGATTTAAGAGGCGGGGAGCTGTTTTTT
CDR3aa: CASSLDLRGGELFF
abundance: .
v_gene: TRBV5-6
j_gene: TRBJ2-2
d_gene: .

CDR3nt: TGCAGCGCCGCGGTTAGCGGGGGCACCGGGGAGCTGTTTTTT
CDR3aa: CSAAVSGGTGELFF
abundance: few
v_gene: TRBV29-1
j_gene: TRBJ2-2
d_gene: TRBD2

CDR3nt: TGTGCCAGCAGCGCGGGGGACTATGAGCAGTTCTTC
CDR3aa: CASSAGDYEQFF
abundance: .
v_gene: TRBV6-1
j_gene: TRBJ2-1
d_gene: TRBD2

CDR3nt: TGCAGCTTCTGGGACACTTCTAACTATGGCTACACCTTC
CDR3aa: CSFWDTSNYGYTF
abundance: .
v_gene: TRBV29-1
j_gene: TRBJ1-2
d_gene: .

CDR3nt: TGTGCCAGCAGTTTATCTGGGACAGGGGGCTACGAGCAGTACTTC
CDR3aa: CASSLSGTGGYEQYF
abundance: .
v_gene: TRBV27
j_gene: TRBJ2-7
d_gene: TRBD1

CDR3nt: TGCGCCAGCAAAAATGGACAGGAAAGGCATGAAAAACTGTTTTTT
CDR3aa: CASKNGQERHEKLFF
abundance: .
v_gene: TRBV4-1
j_gene: TRBJ1-4
d_gene: TRBD1

CDR3nt: TGTGCCTGGACTAGCGGGAGGGCCGGGACCGGGGAGCTGTTTTTT
CDR3aa: CAWTSGRAGTGELFF
abundance: .
v_gene: TRBV30
j_gene: TRBJ2-2
d_gene: TRBD2

CDR3nt: TGTGCCAGCAGAGATCCAGGGGGCGGTAATGGCTACACCTTC
CDR3aa: CASRDPGGGNGYTF
abundance: many
v_gene: TRBV6-1
j_gene: TRBJ1-2
d_gene: TRBD1

CDR3nt: TGTGCCAGCAGCCATTGGACCGGGACAGCCCAAGAGACCCAGTACTTC
CDR3aa: CASSHWTGTAQETQYF
abundance: .
v_gene: TRBV14
j_gene: TRBJ2-5
d_gene: TRBD1

CDR3nt: TGTGCCAGCAGTTTAGAGCCGGACAGCCTGAACACTGAAGCTTTCTTT
CDR3aa: CASSLEPDSLNTEAFF
abundance: .
v_gene: TRBV27
j_gene: TRBJ1-1
d_gene: .

CDR3nt: TGTGCCACCAGCAGAGTGGCCGGACAGGGACAAGAGACCCAGTACTTC
CDR3aa: CATSRVAGQGQETQYF
abundance: .
v_gene: TRBV15
j_gene: TRBJ2-5
d_gene: TRBD1

CDR3nt: TGTGCCAGCAGTTTAACAGGGGGTTTCGATCAGCCCCAGCATTTT
CDR3aa: CASSLTGGFDQPQHF
abundance: .
v_gene: TRBV27
j_gene: TRBJ1-5
d_gene: TRBD1

CDR3nt: TGCAGCGTTGGCGGGGGATCTGGGTTCGGCTACACCTTC
CDR3aa: CSVGGGSGFGYTF
abundance: .
v_gene: TRBV29-1
j_gene: TRBJ1-2
d_gene: .